A single sample gave rise to the 11 T cell receptor beta chains below, sequenced in a study of blood T cell repertoires in COVID-19 (dated by TCRdb to between 2020 and 2021). The receptor library was made with the immunoSEQ multiplex PCR assay. TCRdb re-hosts the immuneACCESS table, in-frame sequences only. Its copies lack some clones; in the studies checked, an unresolved V gene accounts for under half of them, and the cause for the rest is not known. The sample data list more than 350,000 clones, and 80% to 90% of these were observed just once. In total, the top ten clones hold 0.9% to 1.1% of the sample. Sequencing used PBMCs or T cells enriched from blood (not recorded which). The receptors were sampled from a man in his late teens or twenties who had recovered from COVID-19.

The chain joins TRBV7-9 to TRBJ1-2; 9 positions match TRBD1. The CDR3 covers 15 residues. The germline V gene has CDR1 SEHNR and CDR2 FQNEAQ (reference sequence). Trimming cost V 0 bases and J 8 bases; bases outside gene matches: 7. DNA for the CDR3: TGTGCCAGCAGCTTAGCGGGACAGGGCAGAGGCGGCTACACCTTC. It yields the protein CASSLAGQGRGGYTF. Based on the CDR3 plus reference TRBV7-9 and TRBJ1-2, the full variable domain is DTGVSQNPRHKITKRGQNVTFRCDPISEHNRLYWYRQTLGQGPEFLTYFQNEAQLEKSRLLSDRFSAERPKGSFSTLEIQRTEQGDSAMYLCASSLAGQGRGGYTFGSGTRLTVV.

The chain joins TRBV30 to TRBJ1-6, with 10 bases matching TRBD1. CDR1 and CDR2 from the germline V gene are GTSNPN and SVGIG (reference sequence). The CDR3 covers 14 residues. Trimming took 4 bases from V and 11 from J; bases not matched to a gene: 8. CDR3 DNA: TGTGCCTGGATCTCCGGGACAGGGGTCGCACCCCTCCACTTT. Translating it yields CAWISGTGVAPLHF.

This rearrangement joins TRBV11-2 to TRBJ1-4; TRBD1 matches 10 bases. This CDR3 spans 17 amino acids. Germline loops: CDR1 SGHAT, CDR2 FQNNGV. Unmatched junction bases numbered 15, after V lost 6 bases and J lost 8 bases. The CDR3 reads CASRHWDRGGRGEKLFF. In nucleotides, the CDR3 is TGTGCCAGCAGGCACTGGGACAGGGGAGGTCGGGGCGAAAAACTGTTTTTT.

This chain uses TRBV9 with TRBJ1-4, with TRBD1 identical over 7 bases. CDR1 is SGDLS and CDR2 is YYNGEE in the germline V gene. Unmatched junction bases numbered 4, after V lost 4 bases and J lost 7 bases. The CDR3 loop spans 13 amino acids. The CDR3 loop is CASSLGTAEKLFF. The CDR3 region has the DNA TGTGCCAGCAGCCTGGGGACAGCTGAAAAACTGTTTTTT.

The V and J genes are TRBV5-1 and TRBJ2-3; TRBD1 might be the D (5 bases). This CDR3 has 14 amino acids. V lost 3 bases and J lost 4, with 12 bases in between. The V gene's germline CDR1 is SGHRS and CDR2 YFSETQ. The CDR3 nucleotides are TGCGCCAGCAGCTCTCAGGGTAGGGCAGATACGCAGTATTTT. It yields the protein CASSSQGRADTQYF.

This rearrangement joins TRBV19 to TRBJ2-5; D not resolved. CDR3 length: 14 amino acids. The V gene lost 5 bases and the J gene lost 0 bases, with 10 bases spanning the gap. Germline V gene lookup returns CDR1 LNHDA and CDR2 SQIVND (reference sequence). The CDR3 reads CASSLRRHQETQYF. The CDR3 DNA reads as TGTGCCAGTAGTCTCAGGCGACACCAAGAGACCCAGTACTTC.

J is TRBJ2-3 and V is TRBV5-1, with 8 bases identical to TRBD2. Germline CDR1 SGHRS, CDR2 YFSETQ. Trimming cost V 0 bases and J 6 bases; bases outside gene matches: 9. The CDR3 loop spans 16 amino acids. The CDR3 loop reads CASSLVGLEGSDTQYF. The CDR3 DNA follows: TGCGCCAGCAGCTTGGTGGGACTAGAAGGGTCCGATACGCAGTATTTT.

The chain is built from TRBV25-1 and TRBJ2-4; 8 positions agree with TRBD1. Germline trimming cut 3 bases from V and 1 base from J; bases unmatched to any gene: 2. The CDR3 runs 15 residues. Per germline, CDR1 MGHDK and CDR2 SYGVNS. In DNA form, the CDR3 reads TGTGCCAGCAGTGAGACAGGGGAGGCCAAAAACATTCAGTACTTC. This encodes CASSETGEAKNIQYF.

This chain connects TRBV6-5 to TRBJ2-1; 7 bases agree with TRBD2. The CDR3 consists of 15 residues. The J segment lost 5 bases and the V segment lost 0 bases, leaving 4 bases of the junction unmatched. Germline CDR1 MNHEY, CDR2 SVGAGI. CDR3 DNA sequence: TGTGCCAGCAGTTACTCGGCTAGCGGTAACAATGAGCAGTTCTTC. Translation: CASSYSASGNNEQFF.

The chain joins TRBV10-3 to TRBJ2-7; D perhaps matches TRBD1 (5 bases). CDR1 and CDR2 from the germline V gene are ENHRY and SYGVKD. Trimming left V 2 bases short and J 1 base short, with 12 bases between. The CDR3 length is 15 residues. For the CDR3, the DNA is TGTGCCATCAGTGAGCATTGGGGCCCGTCCTACGAGCAGTACTTC. Translation gives CAISEHWGPSYEQYF.

V is TRBV6-2 or TRBV6-3 and J is TRBJ1-2; D not resolved. Germline V gives CDR1 MNHEY, CDR2 SVGEGT. There are 15 residues in the CDR3. V lost 2 bases and J 6 bases, leaving 16 bases between the germline ends. This CDR3 is CASSYMGYIEDGYTF. The CDR3, as DNA: TGTGCCAGCAGTTACATGGGTTATATTGAGGATGGCTACACCTTC.